The 19 T cell receptor beta chains below come from one sample, sequenced in a study of T cell clonality in common variable immunodeficiency. Method: immunoSEQ multiplex PCR; TCRdb's copy keeps in-frame clones and lacks some. The profile covers around 52,000 clones, none occurring a single time. The sequenced sample consisted of peripheral blood mononuclear cells. The receptors derive from a person aged 18 to 75 in good health.

This clone was recorded at least ten times. The read ends 3 residues shy of where the CDR3 ends; the end is completed using the germline J gene. V is TRBV14 and J is TRBJ1-1; perhaps TRBD1 as D (5 bases). The germline gives CDR1 SGHDN, CDR2 FVKESK. Deletions cut 1 base from V and 5 bases from J, with 11 bases between. This CDR3 is 14 amino acids long. The sequenced part of the CDR3 DNA is TGTGCCAGCAGCCAAGGGCCCGGGGGGACTGAA. It codes for CASSQGPGGTE. The entire CDR3 protein is CASSQGPGGTEAFF.

This clone was recorded at least ten times. The sequenced fragment ends 3 residues before the CDR3 boundary, so the rest is inferred from the germline J gene. The genes are TRBV15 and TRBJ2-7; D perhaps matches TRBD1 (6 bases). Trimming left V 1 base short and J 2 bases short, with 12 bases between. The CDR3 is made up of 15 amino acids. From germline, CDR1 is LNHNV and CDR2 YYDKDF (reference sequence). CDR3 DNA (partial): TGTGCCACCAGCAGAGGGACAGTTGACCCCTACGAG. Its protein is CATSRGTVDPYE. In full, the CDR3 reads CATSRGTVDPYEQYF.

Many counts were recorded for this clone. The CDR3 is cut off 3 residues early in the read; its end comes from the germline J gene. This CDR3 is also generated by other DNA sequences in the sample. The chain has TRBV5-1 and TRBJ1-4; perhaps TRBD1 as D (5 bases). The CDR3 length is 14 residues. V gave up 2 bases and J gave up 7 bases, with 12 bases separating them. Germline CDR1 and CDR2: SGHRS and YFSETQ. The covered CDR3 bases are TGCGCCAGCAGCTTCGGTCAGGGTGGTGAAAAA. Its protein product is CASSFGQGGEK. The CDR3 in its entirety is CASSFGQGGEKLFF.

This clone was seen at least ten times. The missing CDR3 end, 3 residues past where the read stops, is filled in from the germline J gene. The rearrangement joins TRBV10-3 to TRBJ2-1; 7 nucleotides line up with TRBD2. J lost 7 bases, V lost 6 bases, and 9 bases had no gene match. The CDR3 consists of 14 residues. Per germline, CDR1 ENHRY and CDR2 SYGVKD. The part of the CDR3 DNA that was read is TGTGCCATCAGGGGGACTACCCAGGTTAATGAG. It specifies CAIRGTTQVNE. The complete CDR3 sequence is CAIRGTTQVNEQFF.

This clone showed up many times. The CDR3 end is not reached by the read, which stops 3 residues before it; the germline J gene fills it in. The rearrangement links TRBV19 to TRBJ2-2; 9 positions match TRBD1. The germline gives CDR1 LNHDA, CDR2 SQIVND (reference sequence). This CDR3 has 15 amino acids. Losses at the gene ends were 2 bases for V and 5 bases for J; bases not matched to a gene: 3. CDR3 protein: CASSIRDRVTGELFF. The sequenced CDR3 bases are TGTGCCAGTAGTATAAGGGACAGGGTTACCGGGGAG.

This clone was seen ten or more times. With the read ending 3 residues before the CDR3 end, the germline J gene is used to fill in that end. The chain recombines TRBV20-1 with TRBJ2-6, with D tentatively TRBD1 or TRBD2 (5 bases each). The length of the CDR3 is 16 residues. Germline V CDR1 and CDR2: DFQATT, SNEGSKA (reference sequence). Between the trimmed V and J ends, which lost 0 bases and 0 bases, there was a span of 9 bases. The CDR3 bases that were read are TGCAGTGCTAGAGATAGAGGGGCCTCTGGGGCCAACGTC. This gives the protein CSARDRGASGANV. The full-length CDR3 reads as CSARDRGASGANVLTF.

Many counts were recorded for this clone. The CDR3 end is not reached by the read, which stops 3 residues before it; the germline J gene fills it in. J is TRBJ2-1 and V is TRBV29-1; D may match TRBD1 or TRBD2 (5 bases each). The CDR3 has 14 residues. V gave up 4 bases and J gave up 7 bases, with 17 bases separating them. Germline V gene data show CDR1 as SQVTM and CDR2 as ANQGSEA. CDR3 DNA, as far as it was read: TGCAGCGTTGGGGGCACCGGGAATCGGAATGAG. Protein product: CSVGGTGNRNE. The whole CDR3 sequence reads CSVGGTGNRNEQFF.

This clone came up many times. The missing CDR3 end, 3 residues past where the read stops, is filled in from the germline J gene. The gene calls are TRBV5-4 and TRBJ2-3; 7 positions agree with TRBD1. V lost 3 bases, J lost 4 bases, and 5 bases stayed unmatched. From germline, CDR1 is SGHNT and CDR2 YYREEE (reference sequence). CDR3 length: 14 residues. The part of the CDR3 DNA that was read is TGTGCCAGCAGCTGGATCCAGGGGGCAGATACG. Protein sequence: CASSWIQGADT. The whole CDR3 is CASSWIQGADTQYF.

In this sample, this clone turned up many times. The sequence runs out 3 residues before the end of the CDR3; the remainder is reconstructed from the germline J gene. This sequence joins TRBV2 and TRBJ2-3, with 9 bases fitting TRBD1. The CDR3 contains 14 residues. Germline CDR1 and CDR2: SNHLY and FYNNEI. Trimming took 7 bases from V and 6 from J; bases not matched to a gene: 8. The covered CDR3 bases are TGTGCCAGCACGGAGGACAGGGGATTGGATACG. Translation gives CASTEDRGLDT. The whole CDR3 region reads CASTEDRGLDTQYF.

This clone was counted many times. The CDR3 end lies 3 residues beyond the end of the read and is filled in from the germline J gene. This sequence joins TRBV5-1 and TRBJ1-1; 8 nucleotides line up with TRBD1. The CDR3 covers 15 residues. Germline CDR1 and CDR2: SGHRS and YFSETQ. V was pared by 1 base and J by 0 bases, with 2 bases of the junction left unmatched. The covered CDR3 bases are TGCGCCAGCAGCTTGCAGGGGGCTCTGAACACTGAA. Translating gives CASSLQGALNTE. The entire CDR3 is CASSLQGALNTEAFF.

This clone was picked up many times. The CDR3 goes on 3 residues after the read ends, and that part is filled in from the germline J gene. The J gene is TRBJ2-7, the V gene TRBV4-2, with TRBD2 matching over 9 bases. The CDR3 length is 16 residues. V lost 0 bases to trimming and J lost 2 bases; unmatched junction nucleotides: 5. The V gene's germline CDR1 is LGHNA and CDR2 YNFKEQ. The chain's CDR3 is CASSQDGGGGAYEQYF. CDR3 DNA, as far as it was read: TGTGCCAGCAGCCAAGATGGAGGCGGGGGGGCCTACGAG.

This clone has at least ten counts. The read terminates 3 residues ahead of where the CDR3 ends, so the germline J gene completes it. This chain links TRBV6-4 with TRBJ2-1, with 10 bases aligning to TRBD2. J gave up 6 bases and V 3 bases, and 5 bases lay outside the gene matches. The CDR3 loop spans 15 amino acids. The germline CDR1 and CDR2 sequences are MRHNA and SNTAGT. CDR3 in amino acids: CASSEMSSGSNEQFF. CDR3 DNA, as far as it was read: TGTGCCAGCAGTGAGATGTCTAGCGGGAGCAATGAG.

This clone has at least ten counts. The CDR3 goes on 3 residues after the read ends, and that part is filled in from the germline J gene. The chain couples TRBV7-9 to TRBJ2-7; TRBD1 agrees at 9 bases. CDR3 size: 15 residues. Germline-derived CDR1 and CDR2 are SEHNR and FQNEAQ (reference sequence). Trimming cost V 5 bases and J 5 bases; bases outside gene matches: 10. CDR3 DNA, as far as it was read: TGTGCCAGCAGCCTTTCATGGAGGACAGGGGACGAG. This codes for CASSLSWRTGDE. The whole CDR3 sequence is CASSLSWRTGDEQYF.

This clone came up many times. CDR3 DNA (partial): TGTGCCAGCACCCCTGGGGACAGGGATAATTCACCC. Translation: CASTPGDRDNSP. The full CDR3 is CASTPGDRDNSPLHF. This chain uses TRBV12-3 or TRBV12-4 with TRBJ1-6; 9 bases are a match to TRBD1. The read terminates 3 residues ahead of where the CDR3 ends, so the germline J gene completes it. The CDR3 has 15 residues. V trimming: 7 bases; J trimming: 5 bases; junction bases outside the gene matches: 6.

Notes on this clone: The sequence runs out 3 residues before the end of the CDR3; the remainder is reconstructed from the germline J gene. The chain employs TRBV10-2 and TRBJ2-1; tentative D call: TRBD1 (5 bases). V lost 7 bases to trimming and J lost 4 bases, with 11 bases between them. In germline, CDR1 is WSHSY, CDR2 SAAADI. This CDR3 region has 13 residues. The CDR3 reads CASTVTAYNEQFF. The DNA read from the CDR3 is TGCGCCAGCACTGTGACAGCGTACAATGAG.

This clone has a count of ten or more. Read sequence stops 3 residues before the CDR3 end, and the germline J gene provides the missing end. The gene calls are TRBV5-1 and TRBJ1-2, with 7 bases matching TRBD1. The germline V gene encodes CDR1 SGHRS and CDR2 YFSETQ. V lost 0 bases and J lost 1; bases outside the gene matches: 6. The CDR3 consists of 16 residues. Here the CDR3 reads CASSLASQGGNYGYTF. CDR3 bases read: TGCGCCAGCAGCTTGGCCAGCCAGGGGGGTAACTATGGC.

The CDR3 reads CASSLRTGNTEAFF. The DNA read from the CDR3 is TGCGCCAGCAGCCTAAGGACAGGGAACACTGAA. The chain is built from TRBV5-1 and TRBJ1-1; 7 nucleotides match TRBD1. The read ends 3 residues early relative to the CDR3; the germline J gene fills the gap. This CDR3 region has 14 residues. Germline-derived CDR1 and CDR2 are SGHRS and YFSETQ. V lost 4 bases and J lost 1; bases outside the gene matches: 4.

This clone was detected many times. The read stops 3 residues short of the end of the CDR3; the missing end is completed from the germline J gene. The V gene is TRBV12-5, the J gene TRBJ2-2; 10 bases are a match to TRBD2. CDR3 length: 17 amino acids. Trimming removed 8 bases from V and 5 bases from J; junction bases left unmatched: 14. Germline V gene sequence: CDR1 LGHNT, CDR2 FRNRAP. This CDR3 is CASSLVGLARGTGELFF. The sequenced part of the CDR3 DNA is TGTGCTAGTTCTCTCGTGGGACTAGCGAGGGGGACCGGGGAG.

This clone was detected many times. The CDR3 end lies 3 residues beyond the end of the read and is filled in from the germline J gene. The chain combines TRBV20-1 with TRBJ1-5; 9 positions agree with TRBD1. Trimming removed 4 bases from V and 2 bases from J; junction bases left unmatched: 3. Germline CDR1 DFQATT, CDR2 SNEGSKA (reference sequence). This CDR3 spans 14 amino acids. The DNA read from the CDR3 is TGCAGTGCTAAAGGACAGGGGCGCAATCAGCCC. This sequence encodes CSAKGQGRNQP. From start to end, the CDR3 is CSAKGQGRNQPQHF.